What follows is one T cell receptor beta chain and its context. The data belong to a study of blood T cell repertoires in COVID-19. As originally analysed: Estimated nucleated cell counts came from reference gene primer amplification. Data came from immunoSEQ multiplex PCR; TCRdb stores just in-frame clones and leaves some out. Clonal size and the V and J genes are those of that table, whereas D and trimming came from the DNA. The data hold approximately 300,000 clones, with approximately 90% observed a single time. The CDR3 is made up of 12 amino acids. Trimming took 3 bases from V and 4 from J, leaving 7 bases between them. Germline assignment: CDR1 KGHSH and CDR2 LQKENI.

The J gene is TRBJ2-7, the V gene TRBV18; D ambiguous. The source is a woman between 50 and 59 years old with active or convalescent COVID-19. The sample comprised peripheral blood. This CDR3 is CASSPMSYEQYF. The CDR3 DNA is TGTGCCAGCTCACCTATGAGTTACGAGCAGTACTTC.